The 9 T cell receptor beta chains reported below all come from one sample, sequenced in a study of OX40 agonist ivuxolimab in advanced cancers. Method: immunoSEQ multiplex PCR; TCRdb's copy keeps in-frame clones and lacks some. The repertoire consists of over 30,000 clones, with approximately 78% occurring once and the leading ten covering roughly 2.7%. The input for sequencing was CD4+ or CD8+ T cells sorted from blood, taken in a trial of the OX40 agonist ivuxolimab. These receptors all stem from an adult with an advanced solid tumor such as melanoma, head and neck, liver or kidney cancer.

The V gene is TRBV14, the J gene TRBJ1-1, with 8 bases that match TRBD1. J gave up 0 bases and V 6 bases, and 9 bases lay outside the gene matches. CDR3 length equals 16 residues. Per germline, CDR1 SGHDN and CDR2 FVKESK. CDR3 region: CASSRMGDRMNTEAFF. CDR3 DNA: TGTGCCAGCAGTCGTATGGGGGACAGGATGAACACTGAAGCTTTCTTT.

The chain carries TRBV30 and TRBJ2-7; TRBD2 matches at 7 bases. The CDR3 sequence is 15 residues long. J was trimmed by 4 bases and V by 2 bases; bases with no gene match: 11. The germline V gene encodes CDR1 GTSNPN and CDR2 SVGIG (reference sequence). The CDR3 reads CAWSRAASGSYEQYF. In DNA, the CDR3 is TGTGCCTGGAGTCGGGCGGCTAGCGGTTCTTACGAGCAGTACTTC.

V and J are TRBV9 and TRBJ2-1, with 7 bases aligning to TRBD1. CDR1 is SGDLS, CDR2 YYNGEE, per germline. The CDR3 extends over 16 amino acids. Trimming cost V 4 bases and J 5 bases; bases outside gene matches: 12. This chain's CDR3 is CASSPQPGQINNEQFF. The DNA for the CDR3 is TGTGCCAGCAGCCCTCAGCCGGGACAGATAAACAATGAGCAGTTCTTC.

Worth noting for this clone: Mismatch with germline at one junction end may stem from a read error. Other DNA sequences within the sample encode an identical CDR3. V is TRBV4-3 and J is TRBJ1-3; perhaps TRBD1 as D (5 bases). Germline values: CDR1 LGHNA, CDR2 YSLEER. This CDR3 is 15 amino acids long. CDR3: CASSQAQGRGNTIYF. Written as DNA, the CDR3 is TGCGCCAGTAGCCAGGCCCAGGGACGCGGAAACACCATATATTTT.

This clone was seen just once. This sequence joins TRBV18 and TRBJ1-5; 8 bases line up with TRBD1. This CDR3 spans 16 amino acids. Germline CDR1 reads KGHSH; CDR2 reads LQKENI. V was clipped by 4 bases and J by 1 base; unmatched bases: 6. CDR3 residues: CASSQQGVRSNQPQHF. The CDR3 DNA is TGTGCCAGCTCACAACAGGGGGTTCGAAGCAATCAGCCCCAGCATTTT.

The V and J genes are TRBV7-3 and TRBJ1-1; D might be TRBD1 (5 bases). CDR1 SGHTA and CDR2 FQGTGA come from the germline V gene. V dropped 4 bases and J dropped 7 bases, with 16 bases sitting between them. The CDR3 length is 14 residues. CDR3 loop: CASSYYRQYNEAFF. As DNA, the CDR3 is TGTGCCAGCAGCTACTACCGACAGTACAATGAAGCTTTCTTT.

V is TRBV15 and J is TRBJ2-5; TRBD1 is a possible D gene (5 bases). The V end was cut by 2 bases, the J end by 7 bases, with 20 bases between. The CDR3 covers 16 residues. The germline V gene has CDR1 LNHNV and CDR2 YYDKDF (reference sequence). CDR3 sequence: CATSRTQGQGVLTQYF. CDR3 nucleotide sequence: TGTGCCACCAGCAGAACCCAGGGCCAAGGAGTCTTGACCCAGTACTTC.

The chain couples TRBV11-1 to TRBJ2-7; possible D gene TRBD2, 6 bases. Germline assignment: CDR1 SGHAT and CDR2 FQDESV (reference sequence). Trimming pared 4 bases from V and 1 base from J, leaving 17 bases between. The CDR3 is 16 residues long. The CDR3 DNA reads as TGTGCCAGCAGCTCGAGGTCCGGGGGAAGGTCCTACGAGCAGTACTTC. This sequence encodes CASSSRSGGRSYEQYF.

The table lists this clone with a few counts. The gene calls are TRBV7-2 and TRBJ2-1, with 9 bases lining up with TRBD2. Germline V lookup: CDR1 SGHTA, CDR2 FQGNSA. V was clipped by 2 bases and J by 7 bases; unmatched bases: 6. The CDR3 covers 15 residues. The CDR3 here is CASSLFLAGSNEQFF. DNA of the CDR3: TGTGCCAGCAGCTTATTCCTAGCGGGATCAAATGAGCAGTTCTTC.